Following are 18 T cell receptor beta chains from one sample sequenced in a study of blood T cell repertoires in COVID-19 (TCRdb year 2020). Receptors were amplified or captured by the immunoSEQ multiplex PCR assay. Drawn from immuneACCESS, this table holds only the in-frame rearrangements with V and J called that TCRdb kept. Clones are partly lost; checked studies trace under half to an unresolved V gene and leave the rest unexplained. For this sample the table gives some 45,000 clones, of which around 92% were detected only once. The ten largest make up about 11% of the sample. The sequenced sample consisted of peripheral blood. Receptors were obtained from a human donor in a cohort sampled during active COVID-19.

Only one count was recorded for this clone. This sequence joins TRBV10-3 and TRBJ2-7, with D perhaps TRBD1 (6 bases). The CDR3 is 13 residues long. Looked up from germline, CDR1 is ENHRY and CDR2 is SYGVKD. The V end lost 3 bases, the J end lost 6 bases, and 12 bases lay between the germline ends. The CDR3 DNA reads TGTGCCATCAGTGACACAGGGAACAGCGAGCAGTACTTC. As protein: CAISDTGNSEQYF.

This clone was seen only once. The rearrangement uses TRBV11-2 and TRBJ2-7, with TRBD2 matching 8 bases. The CDR3 has 15 amino acids. Germline loops: CDR1 SGHAT, CDR2 FQNNGV. The ends lost 5 bases at V and 2 bases at J; junction bases unmatched: 8. The CDR3 loop reads CASSPGLARPYEQYF. Here the CDR3 DNA reads TGTGCCAGCAGCCCAGGACTAGCCCGCCCCTACGAGCAGTACTTC. The whole variable domain, remainder taken from reference TRBV11-2 and TRBJ2-7, is EAGVAQSPRYKIIEKRQSVAFWCNPISGHATLYWYQQILGQGPKLLIQFQNNGVVDDSQLPKDRFSAERLKGVDSTLKIQPAKLEDSAVYLCASSPGLARPYEQYFGPGTRLTVT.

V is TRBV29-1 and J is TRBJ2-5; 7 nucleotides line up with TRBD1. This CDR3 spans 14 amino acids. CDR1 and CDR2 (germline): SQVTM, ANQGSEA. V shed 2 bases and J 5 bases; nucleotides not matched to a gene: 8. As DNA, the CDR3 is TGCAGCGTTGAATTACTTCCCAGGGGGGAGACCCAGTACTTC. This codes for CSVELLPRGETQYF.

The rearrangement joins TRBV6-4 to TRBJ2-7; no clear D. CDR1 and CDR2 from the germline V gene are MRHNA and SNTAGT. CDR3 length: 15 amino acids. Trimming took 6 bases from V and 0 from J, leaving 15 bases between them. CDR3 nucleotide sequence: TGTGCCAGCAGGAACCACTCGATTACCTCCTACGAGCAGTACTTC. It yields the protein CASRNHSITSYEQYF.

The chain combines TRBV5-1 with TRBJ2-4; 7 nucleotides align to TRBD2. V lost 3 bases, J lost 1 base, and 7 bases stayed unmatched. Germline loops: CDR1 SGHRS, CDR2 YFSETQ. The CDR3 loop spans 16 amino acids. CDR3 nucleotide sequence: TGCGCCAGCAGCTCCGGACTAGATTGGGCCAAAAACATTCAGTACTTC. Encoded protein: CASSSGLDWAKNIQYF.

The chain recombines TRBV29-1 with TRBJ1-2; D gene ambiguous. Trimming removed 4 bases from V and 2 bases from J, with 11 bases in between. Germline V lookup: CDR1 SQVTM, CDR2 ANQGSEA. This CDR3 comprises 13 residues. The CDR3: CSVVGGPNYGYTF. Written as DNA, the CDR3 is TGCAGCGTTGTTGGAGGGCCGAACTATGGCTACACCTTC.

This chain links TRBV7-6 with TRBJ2-3, with 7 bases lining up with TRBD1. V dropped 5 bases and J dropped 3; count of bases not matched to a gene: 8. The V gene's germline CDR1 is SGHVS and CDR2 FNYEAQ. CDR3 size: 15 residues. CDR3 in DNA: TGTGCCAGCAGCGCCCGACAGGGCTCTACAGATACGCAGTATTTT. Amino acid sequence: CASSARQGSTDTQYF.

The chain has TRBV29-1 and TRBJ2-7; 7 bases agree with TRBD1. From germline, CDR1 is SQVTM and CDR2 ANQGSEA. Trimming removed 1 base from V and 1 base from J; junction bases left unmatched: 7. This CDR3 region has 15 residues. The CDR3 DNA is TGCAGCGTTGAAGTCCCGACAGGGTGGTCCTACGAGCAGTACTTC. It specifies CSVEVPTGWSYEQYF.

A single count supports this clone. The genes are TRBV7-3 and TRBJ2-5, with a tentative D call TRBD2 (6 bases). Germline V CDR1 and CDR2: SGHTA, FQGTGA. Trimming shortened V by 2 bases and J by 5 bases, and 12 bases separated the two germline ends. CDR3 length equals 14 residues. The CDR3: CASSLGAAGETQYF. In DNA, the CDR3 is TGTGCCAGCAGCTTAGGTGCCGCGGGGGAGACCCAGTACTTC.

This clone occurred once. The rearrangement joins TRBV10-1 to TRBJ2-7; D might be TRBD1 (6 bases). Germline CDR1 reads WNHNN; CDR2 reads SYGVQD (reference sequence). CDR3 length equals 14 residues. Trimming stripped 10 bases from V and 3 bases from J, with 19 bases between. CDR3 sequence (DNA): TGCGCCACCACCTATAGACAGGTATACTACGAGCAGTACTTC. Its protein product is CATTYRQVYYEQYF.

As concerns this clone: Because the CDR3's place on the DNA is in doubt, the DNA is left out and the CDR3 is given as listed by TCRdb. The gene calls are TRBV6-6 and TRBJ2-7; the table's D call, TRBD1, was not checked against the DNA. The V gene's germline CDR1 is MNHNY and CDR2 SVGAGI (reference sequence). The CDR3 has 12 amino acids, counting both end residues. The CDR3 sequence is CATFAIGTGGVF.

The J gene is TRBJ2-7, the V gene TRBV7-2; 8 bases line up with TRBD2. The CDR3 length is 13 residues. J gave up 2 bases and V 6 bases, and 3 bases lay outside the gene matches. CDR1 is SGHTA, CDR2 FQGNSA, per germline. The CDR3 sequence is CASRPSGPYEQYF. The CDR3 nucleotides read TGTGCCAGCAGACCTAGCGGGCCCTACGAGCAGTACTTC.

The V call is TRBV18, the J call TRBJ1-1, with 7 bases aligning to TRBD1. Germline V gene sequence: CDR1 KGHSH, CDR2 LQKENI. With 1 base clipped from V and 7 bases from J, the junction kept 6 bases outside the gene matches. The CDR3 covers 14 residues. This CDR3 is CASSPQTGTSEAFF. The CDR3 region has the DNA TGTGCCAGCTCACCACAGACAGGGACCAGTGAAGCTTTCTTT.

This chain uses TRBV19 with TRBJ2-5; 9 bases agree with TRBD2. This CDR3 spans 15 amino acids. The V gene's germline CDR1 is LNHDA and CDR2 SQIVND (reference sequence). The ends lost 5 bases at V and 2 bases at J; junction bases unmatched: 6. Here the CDR3 DNA reads TGTGCCAGTAGTCCAAGACTAGCGGATCAAGAGACCCAGTACTTC. Translating gives CASSPRLADQETQYF.

The chain is built from TRBV5-6 and TRBJ2-5; maybe TRBD1 (5 bases). Germline CDR1 SGHDT, CDR2 YYEEEE. The V end lost 1 base, the J end lost 5 bases, and 12 bases lay between the germline ends. CDR3 length: 14 residues. The CDR3 nucleotides are TGTGCCAGCAGCTTGTCACAGGTTCTGGAGACCCAGTACTTC. Protein sequence: CASSLSQVLETQYF.

V usage is TRBV7-6 and J usage is TRBJ2-1; 10 nucleotides line up with TRBD1. The length of the CDR3 is 16 residues. The junction had 6 bases not matched to a gene; V was cut back by 4 bases and J by 3 bases. Germline CDR1 is SGHVS and CDR2 is FNYEAQ. CDR3 bases: TGTGCCAGCAGCTCCCTTCGGGACAGGGGCTACAATGAGCAGTTCTTC. It yields the protein CASSSLRDRGYNEQFF.

The V gene is TRBV5-1, the J gene TRBJ2-7; 7 bases are a match to TRBD2. Unmatched junction bases numbered 9, after V lost 4 bases and J lost 5 bases. The CDR3 has 14 amino acids. CDR1 is SGHRS, CDR2 YFSETQ, per germline. The CDR3 loop is CASSQGTNLDEQYF. CDR3 nucleotide sequence: TGCGCCAGCAGCCAAGGGACTAATCTCGACGAGCAGTACTTC.

The rearrangement links TRBV6-5 to TRBJ1-5, with 9 bases matching TRBD1. Trimming took 2 bases from V and 4 from J; bases not matched to a gene: 6. Germline CDR1 is MNHEY and CDR2 is SVGAGI. CDR3 length equals 16 residues. The CDR3 bases are TGTGCCAGCAGTTACCATGGGACAGGGCGGAATCAGCCCCAGCATTTT. Its protein is CASSYHGTGRNQPQHF.